These T cell receptor beta chains were read from a single sample in a study of T cells in Graves' hyperthyroidism and ophthalmopathy. TCRdb re-analysed the multiplex PCR reads in MiXCR, keeping a single row per CDR3 protein. The table shows about 590,000 distinct CDR3 sequences, with more than 13% occurring only once. The sample consisted of blood. These receptors originate from a woman between 18 and 29 years old with Graves' ophthalmopathy. Both conserved end residues are part of each CDR3. D genes are given only for firm matches. Size values are once, few and many counts, or a class for expanded clones, and some rows have none.

v_gene	d_gene	j_gene	abundance	CDR3aa	CDR3nt
TRBV7-7	.	TRBJ2-5	.	CASSPTRGQETQYF	TGTGCTAGCAGCCCTACTAGGGGCCAAGAGACCCAGTACTTC
TRBV7-2	TRBD1	TRBJ2-7	many	CASSLHRDRPYEQYF	TGTGCCAGCAGCTTACACCGGGACAGACCCTACGAGCAGTACTTC
TRBV28	TRBD2	TRBJ2-7	many	CASSFSGKTPYEQYF	TGTGCCAGCAGTTTCAGCGGGAAAACGCCCTACGAGCAGTACTTC
TRBV24-1	.	TRBJ2-1	many	CATSDFGQGSSYNEQFF	TGTGCCACCAGTGATTTCGGGCAGGGAAGCTCCTACAATGAGCAGTTCTTC
TRBV3-1	.	TRBJ2-5	many	CASSHVHQKTQYF	TGTGCCAGCAGCCACGTACATCAGAAGACCCAGTACTTC
TRBV28	.	TRBJ1-2	many	CASSLLGAWGGYTF	TGTGCCAGCAGTTTATTGGGGGCCTGGGGTGGCTACACCTTC
TRBV20-1	.	TRBJ1-5	.	CSASTGSDQPQHF	TGCAGTGCTAGTACGGGATCGGATCAGCCCCAGCATTTT
TRBV11-2	TRBD2	TRBJ2-7	.	CASSKGTSGGAPGEQYF	TGTGCCAGCAGCAAAGGGACTAGCGGAGGGGCCCCAGGCGAGCAGTACTTC
TRBV20-1	.	TRBJ2-1	many	CSARDPPHNEQFF	TGCAGTGCTAGAGATCCCCCCCACAATGAGCAGTTCTTC
TRBV5-6	.	TRBJ1-5	.	CASSSGSGENQPQHF	TGTGCCAGCAGCTCGGGCTCAGGTGAGAATCAGCCCCAGCATTTT
TRBV24-1	.	TRBJ2-7	many	CATSDVPGRSTYEQYF	TGTGCCACCAGTGATGTGCCGGGACGGTCAACCTACGAGCAGTACTTC
TRBV29-1	.	TRBJ2-7	many	CSAVGRRSGYNEQYF	TGCAGCGCCGTGGGTCGGCGATCTGGATATAACGAGCAGTACTTC
TRBV4-2	.	TRBJ2-4	.	CASSPKDSLGDIQYF	TGTGCCAGCAGCCCAAAGGACAGTCTGGGGGACATTCAGTACTTC
TRBV24-1	TRBD2	TRBJ2-1	many	CATSDWTSGSSYNEQFF	TGTGCCACCAGTGACTGGACTAGCGGGAGCTCCTACAATGAGCAGTTCTTC
TRBV28	.	TRBJ1-4	many	CASSLWQAGSEKLFF	TGTGCCAGCAGTTTATGGCAGGCAGGGAGTGAAAAACTGTTTTTT
TRBV3-1	TRBD1	TRBJ2-2	.	CASSQDQGAANTGELFF	TGTGCCAGCAGCCAAGATCAGGGGGCAGCGAACACCGGGGAGCTGTTTTTT
TRBV19	.	TRBJ1-1	few	CASSIAGSEAFF	TGTGCCAGTAGTATAGCGGGGTCTGAAGCTTTCTTT
TRBV4-1	TRBD1	TRBJ1-4	few	CASSDRGEKLFF	TGCGCCAGCTCCGACAGGGGGGAAAAACTGTTTTTT
TRBV9	.	TRBJ2-7	.	CASSVASGPGTHEQYF	TGTGCCAGCAGCGTAGCTTCAGGGCCCGGCACCCACGAGCAGTACTTC
TRBV6-1	TRBD1	TRBJ2-7	many	CASTPGQGSYEQYF	TGTGCCAGCACTCCGGGACAGGGGTCCTACGAGCAGTACTTC
TRBV6-1	TRBD2	TRBJ2-7	many	CASSEGASGRAWSYEQYF	TGTGCCAGCAGTGAAGGGGCTAGCGGGAGGGCCTGGTCCTACGAGCAGTACTTC
TRBV3-1	.	TRBJ2-1	.	CASGGTGETYNEQFF	TGTGCCAGCGGGGGAACGGGAGAAACCTACAATGAGCAGTTCTTC
TRBV20-1	.	TRBJ1-1	.	CSARDPGGADLEAFF	TGCAGTGCTAGAGACCCCGGAGGAGCAGATTTAGAAGCTTTCTTT
TRBV11-2	.	TRBJ2-6	few	CASSSVRDREGFVGANVLTF	TGTGCCAGCAGCTCCGTAAGGGACCGAGAAGGGTTTGTTGGGGCCAACGTCCTGACTTTC
TRBV7-9	.	TRBJ1-1	many	CASSLRTSAPNTEAFF	TGTGCCAGCAGCTTGAGGACCAGTGCCCCGAACACTGAAGCTTTCTTT
TRBV4-2	.	TRBJ1-1	few	CASSQEGSAGNTEAFF	TGTGCCAGCAGCCAAGAGGGGTCAGCTGGGAACACTGAAGCTTTCTTT
TRBV4-3	.	TRBJ1-1	few	CASSQGKVMNTEAFF	TGCGCCAGCAGCCAAGGGAAGGTCATGAACACTGAAGCTTTCTTT
TRBV6-1	TRBD2	TRBJ2-7	many	CASTAPGTSGSYEQYF	TGTGCCAGCACCGCCCCGGGGACTAGCGGCTCCTACGAGCAGTACTTC
TRBV5-5	.	TRBJ1-2	many	CASSLLSGYTF	TGTGCCAGCAGCTTGTTATCTGGCTACACCTTC
TRBV10-3	TRBD2	TRBJ2-7	.	CATSGGGADYEQYF	TGTGCCACCTCGGGCGGGGGGGCGGATTACGAGCAGTACTTC
TRBV19	.	TRBJ2-1	many	CASSLPQPSRGEQFF	TGTGCCAGTAGCCTTCCCCAGCCGAGCCGAGGTGAGCAGTTCTTC
TRBV20-1	TRBD2	TRBJ2-4	.	CSATATRTSGRAGNIQYF	TGCAGTGCTACCGCTACCCGGACTAGCGGGAGGGCCGGAAACATTCAGTACTTC
TRBV2	.	TRBJ2-5	many	CASNLAIQETQYF	TGTGCCAGCAATCTAGCGATCCAAGAGACCCAGTACTTC
TRBV4-2	TRBD1	TRBJ2-1	.	CASSLNPRTGTYNEQFF	TGTGCCAGCAGCCTAAACCCCCGGACAGGGACCTACAATGAGCAGTTCTTC
TRBV7-2	TRBD2	TRBJ2-2	.	CASQTSGSFDTGELFF	TGTGCCAGCCAGACTAGCGGGAGTTTTGACACCGGGGAGCTGTTTTTT
TRBV9	.	TRBJ2-7	.	CASGGGREQYF	TGTGCCAGCGGGGGGGGGCGCGAGCAGTACTTC
TRBV11-2	.	TRBJ1-3	many	CASSFRAAGNTIYF	TGTGCCAGCAGCTTCCGGGCAGCGGGAAACACCATATATTTT
TRBV2	TRBD1	TRBJ1-5	many	CASRTGGMSNQPQHF	TGTGCCAGCAGAACAGGGGGCATGAGCAATCAGCCCCAGCATTTT
TRBV13	.	TRBJ2-1	many	CASSNRLNEQFF	TGTGCCAGCAGCAACCGTCTGAATGAGCAGTTCTTC
TRBV11-3	TRBD1	TRBJ1-1	many	CASSRQGGMNTEAFF	TGTGCCAGCAGCCGACAGGGTGGGATGAACACTGAAGCTTTCTTT
TRBV30	TRBD1	TRBJ1-2	.	CAWSVRDRGYGYTF	TGTGCCTGGAGTGTACGGGACAGGGGCTATGGCTACACCTTC
TRBV5-1	TRBD1	TRBJ2-2	few	CASSLTGTGNTGELFF	TGCGCCAGCAGCTTGACCGGGACAGGAAACACCGGGGAGCTGTTTTTT
TRBV6-6	.	TRBJ1-1	many	CASSYSRLGNTEAFF	TGTGCCAGCAGTTACTCGAGGTTGGGGAACACTGAAGCTTTCTTT
TRBV28	.	TRBJ1-3	.	CASSFQGQAVRNTIYF	TGTGCCAGCAGTTTCCAGGGGCAGGCGGTCAGAAACACCATATATTTT
TRBV28	.	TRBJ1-5	many	CASSPGGGQPQHF	TGTGCCAGCAGTCCCGGGGGCGGTCAGCCCCAGCATTTT